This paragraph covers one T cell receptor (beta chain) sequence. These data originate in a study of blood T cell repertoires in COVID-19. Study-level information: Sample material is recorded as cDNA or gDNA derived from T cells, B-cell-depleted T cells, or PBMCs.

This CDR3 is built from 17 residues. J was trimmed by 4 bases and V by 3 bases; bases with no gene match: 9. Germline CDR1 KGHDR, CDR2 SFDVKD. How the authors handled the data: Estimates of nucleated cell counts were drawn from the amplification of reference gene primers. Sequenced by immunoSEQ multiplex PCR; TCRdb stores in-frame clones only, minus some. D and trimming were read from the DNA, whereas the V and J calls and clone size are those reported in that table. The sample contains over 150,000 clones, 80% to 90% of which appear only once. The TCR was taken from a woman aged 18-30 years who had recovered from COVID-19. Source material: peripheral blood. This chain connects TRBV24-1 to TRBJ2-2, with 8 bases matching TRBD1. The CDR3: CATSDLTGGNGTGELFF. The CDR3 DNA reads TGTGCCACCAGTGATCTTACAGGGGGTAATGGCACCGGGGAGCTGTTTTTT.